What follows is one TCR beta chain and its context. In the original analysis: The authors estimated nucleated cell counts from reference gene primer amplification. Sequencing was performed with immunoSEQ multiplex PCR; in TCRdb, only in-frame clones are kept and a portion is missing. V, J and clone size reflect that table, while D and trimming were determined from the DNA. The data hold hundreds of thousands of clones, with roughly 85% observed a single time. This sample is drawn from a study of blood T cell repertoires in COVID-19. Study context: Samples of COVID-19 (acute and convalescent) were obtained from the United States, Italy and Spain. PBMCs, B-cell-depleted T cells, or T cells provided the cDNA or gDNA that made up the material.

Enrolled during active infection, Seattle patients were then followed longitudinally. This CDR3 region has 12 residues. The V end was cut by 4 bases, the J end by 5 bases, with 11 bases between. Per the germline V gene, CDR1 is SQVTM and CDR2 is ANQGSEA. Sequencing used peripheral blood. The sequence was collected from a man aged 50-59 years with COVID-19, enrolled during active disease. The rearrangement uses TRBV29-1 and TRBJ1-2; no clear D. The CDR3 loop is CSVGPLEYGYTF. DNA for the CDR3: TGCAGCGTTGGCCCACTAGAATATGGCTACACCTTC.